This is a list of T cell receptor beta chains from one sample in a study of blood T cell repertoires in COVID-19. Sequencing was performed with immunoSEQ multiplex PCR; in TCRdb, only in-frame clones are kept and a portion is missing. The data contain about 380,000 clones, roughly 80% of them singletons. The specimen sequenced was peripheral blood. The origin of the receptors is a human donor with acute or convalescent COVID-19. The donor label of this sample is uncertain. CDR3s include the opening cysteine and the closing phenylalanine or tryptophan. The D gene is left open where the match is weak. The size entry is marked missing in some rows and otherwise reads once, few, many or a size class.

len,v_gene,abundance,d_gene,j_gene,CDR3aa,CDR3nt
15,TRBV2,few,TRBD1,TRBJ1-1,CASSEEQGAAAEAFF,TGTGCCAGCAGTGAAGAACAGGGGGCCGCGGCTGAAGCTTTCTTT
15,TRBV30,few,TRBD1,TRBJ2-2,CALAGGTGGFGELFF,TGTGCTTTGGCCGGAGGGACAGGGGGCTTCGGGGAGCTGTTTTTT
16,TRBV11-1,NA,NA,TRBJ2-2,CASSRYRVGETGELFF,TGTGCCAGCAGCCGATACAGGGTGGGAGAGACCGGGGAGCTGTTTTTT
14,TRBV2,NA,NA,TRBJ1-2,CAKVQGYVNYGYTF,TGTGCCAAAGTTCAGGGATACGTTAACTATGGCTACACCTTC
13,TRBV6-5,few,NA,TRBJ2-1,CASSTPPVDEQFF,TGTGCCAGCAGCACGCCTCCGGTGGATGAGCAGTTCTTC
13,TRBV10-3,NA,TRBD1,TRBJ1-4,CAISSRGDEKLFF,TGTGCCATCAGTAGCAGGGGGGACGAAAAACTGTTTTTT
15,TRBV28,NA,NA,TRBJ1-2,CASSLEGGANYGYTF,TGTGCCAGCAGTTTAGAAGGAGGGGCTAACTATGGCTACACCTTC
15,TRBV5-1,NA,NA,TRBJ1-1,CASSLARRTDTEAFF,TGCGCCAGCAGCTTGGCCAGGAGGACGGACACTGAAGCTTTCTTT
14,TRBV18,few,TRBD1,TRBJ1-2,CASSSRDRTYGYTF,TGTGCCAGCTCATCCCGGGACAGGACCTATGGCTACACCTTC
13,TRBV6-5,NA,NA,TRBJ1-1,CASSFRRDTEAFF,TGTGCCAGCAGTTTCCGGAGGGACACTGAAGCTTTCTTT
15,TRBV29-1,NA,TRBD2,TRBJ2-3,CSVARGSGSPDTQYF,TGCAGCGTGGCGCGAGGTAGCGGGAGTCCCGATACGCAGTATTTT
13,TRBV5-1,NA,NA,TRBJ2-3,CASTGGSTDTQYF,TGCGCCAGCACCGGGGGTTCCACAGATACGCAGTATTTT
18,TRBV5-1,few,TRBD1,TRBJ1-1,CASRYISGGARMNTEAFF,TGCGCCAGCAGATATATATCAGGGGGCGCGAGGATGAACACTGAAGCTTTCTTT
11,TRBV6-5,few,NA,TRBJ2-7,CASSPGDEQYF,TGTGCCAGCAGCCCCGGGGACGAGCAGTACTTC
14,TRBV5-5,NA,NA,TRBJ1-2,CASSSRWVEGGYTF,TGTGCCAGCAGCTCTCGCTGGGTGGAGGGTGGCTACACCTTC
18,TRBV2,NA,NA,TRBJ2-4,CASNPGRGGSGAKNIQYF,TGTGCCAGCAACCCCGGCCGGGGAGGATCGGGGGCCAAAAACATTCAGTACTTC
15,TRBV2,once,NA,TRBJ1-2,CASSPREGRVYGYTF,TGTGCCAGCAGCCCCAGGGAGGGGAGGGTCTATGGCTACACCTTC
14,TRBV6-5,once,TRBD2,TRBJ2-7,CASSGRGAAYEQYF,TGTGCCAGCAGCGGGCGGGGGGCCGCGTACGAGCAGTACTTC
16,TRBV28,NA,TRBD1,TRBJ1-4,CASGRQGPSANEKLFF,TGTGCCAGCGGTCGACAGGGTCCCTCCGCTAATGAAAAACTGTTTTTT
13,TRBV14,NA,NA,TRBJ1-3,CASSQVPRNTIYF,TGTGCCAGCAGCCAAGTCCCCAGAAACACCATATATTTT
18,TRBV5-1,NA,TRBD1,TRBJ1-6,CASSFATGPSSYNSPLHF,TGCGCCAGCAGCTTCGCGACAGGGCCAAGCTCCTATAATTCACCCCTCCACTTT
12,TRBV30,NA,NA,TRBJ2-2,CAWSQAGGELFF,TGTGCCTGGAGCCAGGCGGGGGGGGAGCTGTTTTTT
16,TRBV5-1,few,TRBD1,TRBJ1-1,CASSPQQGGRLKEAFF,TGCGCCAGCAGCCCACAACAGGGGGGACGCCTAAAAGAAGCTTTCTTT
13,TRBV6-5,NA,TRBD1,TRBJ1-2,CASSSGQSYGYTF,TGTGCCAGCAGCTCGGGACAGTCTTATGGCTACACCTTC
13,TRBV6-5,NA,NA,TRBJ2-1,CASTPRPYNEQFF,TGTGCCAGCACCCCGAGGCCTTACAATGAGCAGTTCTTC
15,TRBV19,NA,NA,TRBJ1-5,CASTLSHRINQPQHF,TGTGCCAGTACTTTATCCCACAGGATAAATCAGCCCCAGCATTTT
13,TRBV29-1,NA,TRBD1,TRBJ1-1,CSGRQGPNTEAFF,TGCAGCGGAAGACAGGGACCGAACACTGAAGCTTTCTTT
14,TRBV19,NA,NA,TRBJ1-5,CASSMARGDQPQHF,TGTGCCAGTAGTATGGCCAGGGGCGATCAGCCCCAGCATTTT
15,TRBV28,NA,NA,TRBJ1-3,CASSPRDNSGNTIYF,TGTGCCAGCAGTCCCAGGGACAACTCTGGAAACACCATATATTTT
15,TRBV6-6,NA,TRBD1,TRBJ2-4,CASSYSSGQPGIQYF,TGTGCCAGCAGTTACTCGTCGGGACAGCCTGGCATTCAGTACTTC
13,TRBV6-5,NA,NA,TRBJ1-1,CASRDTVNTEAFF,TGTGCCAGCCGGGACACCGTGAACACTGAAGCTTTCTTT
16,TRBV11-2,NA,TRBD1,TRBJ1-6,CASSLAERTGSTPLHF,TGTGCCAGCAGCTTAGCGGAAAGGACAGGCAGTACCCCCCTCCACTTT
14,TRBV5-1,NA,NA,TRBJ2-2,CASRDWAQVGELFF,TGCGCCAGCCGGGACTGGGCGCAGGTCGGGGAGCTGTTTTTT
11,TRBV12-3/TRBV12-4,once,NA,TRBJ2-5,CASRSEETQYF,TGTGCCAGCAGGTCAGAAGAGACCCAGTACTTC
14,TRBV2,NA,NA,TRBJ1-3,CASSGGASGNTIYF,TGTGCCAGCAGTGGGGGAGCATCTGGAAACACCATATATTTT